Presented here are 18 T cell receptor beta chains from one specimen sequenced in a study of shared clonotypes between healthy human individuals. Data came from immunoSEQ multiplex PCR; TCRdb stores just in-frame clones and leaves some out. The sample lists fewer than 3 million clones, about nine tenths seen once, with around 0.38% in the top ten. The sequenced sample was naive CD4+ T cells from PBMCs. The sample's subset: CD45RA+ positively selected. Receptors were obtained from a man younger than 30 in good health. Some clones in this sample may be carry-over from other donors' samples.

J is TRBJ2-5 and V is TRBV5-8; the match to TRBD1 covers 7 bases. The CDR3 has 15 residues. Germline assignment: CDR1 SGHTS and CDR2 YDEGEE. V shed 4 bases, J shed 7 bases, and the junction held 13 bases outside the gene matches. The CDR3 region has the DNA TGTGCCAGCAGCCAAACCCTAGGGGGCTTGGGGACCCAGTACTTC. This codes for CASSQTLGGLGTQYF.

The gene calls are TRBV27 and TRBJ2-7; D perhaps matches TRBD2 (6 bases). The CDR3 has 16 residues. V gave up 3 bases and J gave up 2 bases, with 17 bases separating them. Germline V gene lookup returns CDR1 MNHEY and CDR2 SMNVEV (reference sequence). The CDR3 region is CASSLTGSAPTYEQYF. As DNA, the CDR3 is TGTGCCAGCAGTTTGACCGGGAGCGCCCCCACCTACGAGCAGTACTTC.

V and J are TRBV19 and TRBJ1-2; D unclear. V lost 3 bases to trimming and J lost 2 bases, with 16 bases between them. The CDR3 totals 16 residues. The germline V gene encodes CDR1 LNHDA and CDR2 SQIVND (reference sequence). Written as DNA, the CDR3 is TGTGCCAGTAGTATCTCCTCTCACACATTAAACTATGGCTACACCTTC. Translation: CASSISSHTLNYGYTF.

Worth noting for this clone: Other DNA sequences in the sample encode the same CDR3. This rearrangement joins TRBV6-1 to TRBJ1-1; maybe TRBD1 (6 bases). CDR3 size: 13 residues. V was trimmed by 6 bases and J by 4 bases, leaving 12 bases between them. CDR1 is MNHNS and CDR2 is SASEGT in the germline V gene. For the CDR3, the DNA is TGTGCCAGCAGCAGAGAGGGGGGCACTGAAGCTTTCTTT. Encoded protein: CASSREGGTEAFF.

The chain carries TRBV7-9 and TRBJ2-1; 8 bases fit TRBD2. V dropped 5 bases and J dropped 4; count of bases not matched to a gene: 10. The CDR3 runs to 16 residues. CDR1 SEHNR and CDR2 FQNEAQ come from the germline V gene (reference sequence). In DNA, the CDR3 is TGTGCCAGCAGCAAACGTAGGGCTAGCGGGTACAATGAGCAGTTCTTC. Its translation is CASSKRRASGYNEQFF. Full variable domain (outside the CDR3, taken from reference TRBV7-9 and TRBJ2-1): DTGVSQNPRHKITKRGQNVTFRCDPISEHNRLYWYRQTLGQGPEFLTYFQNEAQLEKSRLLSDRFSAERPKGSFSTLEIQRTEQGDSAMYLCASSKRRASGYNEQFFGPGTRLTVL.

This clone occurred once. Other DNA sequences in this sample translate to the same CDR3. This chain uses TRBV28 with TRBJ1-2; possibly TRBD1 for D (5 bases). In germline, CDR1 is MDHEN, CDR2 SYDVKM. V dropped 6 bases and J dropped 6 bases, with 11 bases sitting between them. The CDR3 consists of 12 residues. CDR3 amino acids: CASSLVGDGYTF. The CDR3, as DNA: TGTGCCAGCAGCCTTGTGGGGGATGGCTACACCTTC.

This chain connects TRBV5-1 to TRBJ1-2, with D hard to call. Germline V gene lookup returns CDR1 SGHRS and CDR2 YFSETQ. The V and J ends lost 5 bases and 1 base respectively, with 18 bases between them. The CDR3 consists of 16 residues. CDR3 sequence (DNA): TGCGCCAGCAGTGTTGTCTCGGGGTCAATTAACTATGGCTACACCTTC. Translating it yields CASSVVSGSINYGYTF.

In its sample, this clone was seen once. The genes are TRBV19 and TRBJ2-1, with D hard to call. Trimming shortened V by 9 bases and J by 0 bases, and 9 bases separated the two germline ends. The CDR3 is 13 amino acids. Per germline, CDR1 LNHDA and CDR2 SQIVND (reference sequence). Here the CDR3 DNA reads TGTGCCAGCTCGGAGAGCTCCTACAATGAGCAGTTCTTC. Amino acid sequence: CASSESSYNEQFF.

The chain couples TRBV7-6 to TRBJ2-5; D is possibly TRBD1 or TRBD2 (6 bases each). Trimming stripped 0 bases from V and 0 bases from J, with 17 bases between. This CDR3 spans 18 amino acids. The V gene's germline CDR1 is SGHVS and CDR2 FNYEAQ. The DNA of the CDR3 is TGTGCCAGCAGCTTAGCGGGTGCGGGACAAATCTACCAAGAGACCCAGTACTTC. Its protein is CASSLAGAGQIYQETQYF. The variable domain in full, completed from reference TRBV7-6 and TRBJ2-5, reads GAGVSQSPRYKVTKRGQDVALRCDPISGHVSLYWYRQALGQGPEFLTYFNYEAQQDKSGLPNDRFSAERPEGSISTLTIQRTEQRDSAMYRCASSLAGAGQIYQETQYFGPGTRLLVL.

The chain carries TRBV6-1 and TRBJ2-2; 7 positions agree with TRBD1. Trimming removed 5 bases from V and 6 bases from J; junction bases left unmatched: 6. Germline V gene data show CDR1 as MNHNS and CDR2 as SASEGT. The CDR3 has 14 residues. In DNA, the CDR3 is TGTGCCAGCAGTCCGCGACAGGGTTCCGGGGAGCTGTTTTTT. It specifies CASSPRQGSGELFF.

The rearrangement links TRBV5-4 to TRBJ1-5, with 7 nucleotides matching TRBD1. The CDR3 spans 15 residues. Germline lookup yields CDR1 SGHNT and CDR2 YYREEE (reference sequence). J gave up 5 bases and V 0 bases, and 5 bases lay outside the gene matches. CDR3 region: CASSLDRGPYQPQHF. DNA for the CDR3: TGTGCCAGCAGCTTGGACAGGGGACCCTATCAGCCCCAGCATTTT.

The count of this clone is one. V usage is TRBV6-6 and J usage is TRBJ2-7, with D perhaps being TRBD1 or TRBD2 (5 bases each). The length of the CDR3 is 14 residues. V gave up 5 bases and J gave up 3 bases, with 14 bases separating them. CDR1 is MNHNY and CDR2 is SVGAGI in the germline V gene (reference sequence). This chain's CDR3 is CASSRGALNYEQYF. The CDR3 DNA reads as TGTGCCAGCAGTAGGGGAGCGCTGAACTACGAGCAGTACTTC.

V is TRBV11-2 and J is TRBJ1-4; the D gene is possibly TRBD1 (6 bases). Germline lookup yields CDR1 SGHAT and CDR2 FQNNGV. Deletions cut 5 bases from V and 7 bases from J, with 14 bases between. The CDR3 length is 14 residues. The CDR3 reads CASSAQTGLEKLFF. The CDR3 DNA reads TGTGCCAGCAGCGCACAGACAGGACTTGAAAAACTGTTTTTT.

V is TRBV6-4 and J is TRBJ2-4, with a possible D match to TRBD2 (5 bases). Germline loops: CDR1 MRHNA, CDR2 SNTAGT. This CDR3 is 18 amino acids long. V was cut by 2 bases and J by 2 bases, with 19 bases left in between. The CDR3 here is CASSDDRGQEVTKNIQYF. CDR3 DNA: TGTGCCAGCAGTGACGATCGAGGTCAGGAGGTAACCAAAAACATTCAGTACTTC.

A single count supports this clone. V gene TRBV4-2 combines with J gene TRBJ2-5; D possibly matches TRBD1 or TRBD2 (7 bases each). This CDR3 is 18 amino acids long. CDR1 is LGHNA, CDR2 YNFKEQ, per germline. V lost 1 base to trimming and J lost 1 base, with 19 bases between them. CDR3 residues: CASSQGGGDRVLQETQYF. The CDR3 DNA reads TGTGCCAGCAGCCAAGGGGGGGGAGACAGGGTACTCCAAGAGACCCAGTACTTC.

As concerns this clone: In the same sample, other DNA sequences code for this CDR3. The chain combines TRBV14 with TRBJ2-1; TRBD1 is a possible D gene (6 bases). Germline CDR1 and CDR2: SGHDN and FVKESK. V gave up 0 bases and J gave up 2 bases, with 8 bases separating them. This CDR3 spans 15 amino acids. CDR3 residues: CASSQDRGPYNEQFF. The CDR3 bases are TGTGCCAGCAGCCAAGACAGGGGACCCTACAATGAGCAGTTCTTC.

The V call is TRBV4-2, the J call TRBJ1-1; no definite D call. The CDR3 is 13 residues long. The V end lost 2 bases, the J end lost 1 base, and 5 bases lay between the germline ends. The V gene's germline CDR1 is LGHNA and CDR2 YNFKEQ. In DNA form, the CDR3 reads TGTGCCAGCAGCCAAACGGGGAACACTGAAGCTTTCTTT. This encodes CASSQTGNTEAFF.

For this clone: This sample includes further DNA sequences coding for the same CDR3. The CDR3 is CSVETSGSSYNEQFF. The CDR3 nucleotides are TGCAGCGTTGAAACTAGCGGAAGCTCCTACAATGAGCAGTTCTTC. This chain links TRBV29-1 with TRBJ2-1; 8 nucleotides align to TRBD2. The germline V gene encodes CDR1 SQVTM and CDR2 ANQGSEA. With V trimmed by 2 bases and J by 0 bases, 3 bases remained unmatched. This CDR3 contains 15 residues.